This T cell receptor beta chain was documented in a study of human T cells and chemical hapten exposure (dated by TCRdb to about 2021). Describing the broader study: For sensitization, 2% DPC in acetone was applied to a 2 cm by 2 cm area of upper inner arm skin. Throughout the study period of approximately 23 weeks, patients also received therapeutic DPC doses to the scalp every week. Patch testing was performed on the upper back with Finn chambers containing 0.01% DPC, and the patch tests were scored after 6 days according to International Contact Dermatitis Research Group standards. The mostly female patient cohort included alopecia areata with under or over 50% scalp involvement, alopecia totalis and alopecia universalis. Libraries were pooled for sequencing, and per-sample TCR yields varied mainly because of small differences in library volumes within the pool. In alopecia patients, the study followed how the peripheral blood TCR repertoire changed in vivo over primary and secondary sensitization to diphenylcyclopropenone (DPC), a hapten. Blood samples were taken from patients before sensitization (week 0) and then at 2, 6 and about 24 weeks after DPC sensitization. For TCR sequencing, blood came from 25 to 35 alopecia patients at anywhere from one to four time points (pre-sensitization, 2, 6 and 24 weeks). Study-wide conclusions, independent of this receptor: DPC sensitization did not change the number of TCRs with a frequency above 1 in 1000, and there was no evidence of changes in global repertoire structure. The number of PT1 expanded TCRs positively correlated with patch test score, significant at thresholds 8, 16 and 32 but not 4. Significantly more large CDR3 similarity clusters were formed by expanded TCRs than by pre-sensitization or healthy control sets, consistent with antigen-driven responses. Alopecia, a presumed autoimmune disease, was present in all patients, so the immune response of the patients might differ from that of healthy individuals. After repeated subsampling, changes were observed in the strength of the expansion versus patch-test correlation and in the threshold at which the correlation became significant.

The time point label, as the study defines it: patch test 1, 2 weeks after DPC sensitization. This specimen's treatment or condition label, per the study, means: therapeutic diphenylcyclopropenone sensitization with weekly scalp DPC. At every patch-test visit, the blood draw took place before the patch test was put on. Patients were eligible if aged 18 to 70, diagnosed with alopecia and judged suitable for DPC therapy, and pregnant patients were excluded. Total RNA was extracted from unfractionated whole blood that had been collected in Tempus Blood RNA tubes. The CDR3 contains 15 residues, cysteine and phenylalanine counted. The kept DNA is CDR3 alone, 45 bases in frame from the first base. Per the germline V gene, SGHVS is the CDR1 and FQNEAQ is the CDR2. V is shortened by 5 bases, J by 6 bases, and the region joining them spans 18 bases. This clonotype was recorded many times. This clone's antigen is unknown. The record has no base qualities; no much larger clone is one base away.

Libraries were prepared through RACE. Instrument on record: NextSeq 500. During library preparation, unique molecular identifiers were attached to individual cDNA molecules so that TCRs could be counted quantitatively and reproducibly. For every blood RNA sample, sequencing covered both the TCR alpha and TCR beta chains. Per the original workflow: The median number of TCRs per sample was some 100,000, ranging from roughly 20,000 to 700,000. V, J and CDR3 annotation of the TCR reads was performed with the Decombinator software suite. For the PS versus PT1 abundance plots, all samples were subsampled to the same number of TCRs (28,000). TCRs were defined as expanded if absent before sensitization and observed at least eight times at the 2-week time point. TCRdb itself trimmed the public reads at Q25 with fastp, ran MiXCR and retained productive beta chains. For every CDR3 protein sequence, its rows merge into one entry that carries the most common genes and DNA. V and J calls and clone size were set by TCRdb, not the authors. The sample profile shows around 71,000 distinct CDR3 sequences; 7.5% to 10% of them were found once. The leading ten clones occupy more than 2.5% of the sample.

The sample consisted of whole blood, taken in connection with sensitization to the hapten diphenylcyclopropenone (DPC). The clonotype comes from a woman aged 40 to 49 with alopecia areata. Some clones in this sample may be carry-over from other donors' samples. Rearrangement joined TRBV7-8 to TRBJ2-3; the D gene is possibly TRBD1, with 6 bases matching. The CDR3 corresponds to CASSPLWGQTDTQYF. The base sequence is TGTGCCAGCAGCCCACTCTGGGGGCAGACGGATACGCAGTATTTT.